One and the same sample provided the 16 T cell receptor beta chains below, sequenced in a study of shared clonotypes between healthy human individuals. Here immunoSEQ multiplex PCR was the method, and the copy in TCRdb shows in-frame clones only, minus some. Seen here are roughly 1,000,000 clones, approximately 80% observed once, and the top ten hold around 0.47%. Specimen: memory CD4+ T cells from PBMCs. Subset denoted: CD45RA-negative fraction. Every receptor here comes from a young man in good health. Some clones in this sample may be carry-over from other donors' samples.

This clone was found a few times. This CDR3 is also generated by other DNA sequences in the sample. The genes are TRBV19 and TRBJ2-7, with 12 positions matching TRBD2. Germline V gives CDR1 LNHDA, CDR2 SQIVND (reference sequence). This CDR3 spans 16 amino acids. Unmatched junction bases numbered 4, after V lost 4 bases and J lost 0 bases. CDR3 in DNA: TGTGCCAGTAGTACAGGACTAGCGGGGCCCTCCTACGAGCAGTACTTC. Amino acid sequence: CASSTGLAGPSYEQYF.

On this clone itself: The sample has other DNA sequences that encode this CDR3 too. V usage is TRBV6-1 and J usage is TRBJ2-7, with unresolved D. Germline CDR1 reads MNHNS; CDR2 reads SASEGT. This CDR3 region has 12 residues. Deletions cut 2 bases from V and 4 bases from J, with 6 bases between. CDR3 loop: CASSEPFYEQYF. CDR3 bases: TGTGCCAGCAGTGAACCATTTTACGAGCAGTACTTC.

The chain links TRBV30 to TRBJ2-4; possibly TRBD2 for D (5 bases). The CDR3 length is 15 residues. Germline V lookup: CDR1 GTSNPN, CDR2 SVGIG (reference sequence). V was cut by 0 bases and J by 7 bases, with 16 bases left in between. The CDR3 reads CAWSVLRLSGNIQYF. The CDR3 DNA sequence: TGTGCCTGGAGTGTACTGAGACTTTCGGGGAACATTCAGTACTTC.

The J gene is TRBJ2-5, the V gene TRBV27; possible D gene TRBD2, 5 bases. In germline, CDR1 is MNHEY, CDR2 SMNVEV (reference sequence). The CDR3 spans 13 residues. The germline V and J ends were trimmed by 6 bases and 10 bases, with 18 bases remaining between them. This CDR3 is CASRQTLAGDQYF. The DNA for the CDR3 is TGTGCCAGCAGGCAAACGCTAGCTGGGGACCAGTACTTC.

Here the CDR3 DNA reads TGTGCCAGCTCCTCCGGGACAGGGGGAATGGAGCAGTACTTC. It translates to CASSSGTGGMEQYF. The V gene is TRBV9, the J gene TRBJ2-7, with 11 bases fitting TRBD1. CDR3 length equals 14 residues. CDR1 is SGDLS and CDR2 is YYNGEE in the germline V gene. V was clipped by 7 bases and J by 7 bases; unmatched bases: 10.

The V call is TRBV6-6, the J call TRBJ2-1; 8 nucleotides match TRBD1. CDR3 size: 12 residues. Germline V gene sequence: CDR1 MNHNY, CDR2 SVGAGI (reference sequence). The J segment lost 12 bases and the V segment lost 2 bases, leaving 3 bases of the junction unmatched. The chain's CDR3 is CASSYADRGQFF. CDR3 sequence (DNA): TGTGCCAGCAGTTACGCCGACAGGGGGCAGTTCTTC.

The CDR3 DNA reads as TGTGCCAGCCCCTGGCGTGGGACTAGCGGGAGTCCCTCCTACAATGAGCAGTTCTTC. Residues: CASPWRGTSGSPSYNEQFF. The chain employs TRBV9 and TRBJ2-1, with TRBD2 matching over 14 bases. After removal of 7 bases from V and 0 bases from J, the junction contained 12 bases not matched to a gene. CDR1 SGDLS and CDR2 YYNGEE come from the germline V gene. The length of the CDR3 is 19 residues.

The CDR3 nucleotides are TGTGCCAGCAGCCTCCTCGGGGGATCCTATGGCTACACCTTC. Amino acid sequence: CASSLLGGSYGYTF. This chain uses TRBV7-9 with TRBJ1-2, with a tentative D call TRBD1 (5 bases). In germline, CDR1 is SEHNR, CDR2 FQNEAQ (reference sequence). V was pared by 5 bases and J by 4 bases, with 14 bases between. This CDR3 contains 14 residues.

The genes are TRBV18 and TRBJ1-1; 7 bases map to TRBD1. V dropped 5 bases and J dropped 1; count of bases not matched to a gene: 10. Germline CDR1 KGHSH, CDR2 LQKENI. This CDR3 has 16 amino acids. CDR3 DNA: TGTGCCAGCTCATACATGTCGGGACAGACGAACACTGAAGCTTTCTTT. Residues: CASSYMSGQTNTEAFF.

The V gene is TRBV30, the J gene TRBJ2-3; 8 bases agree with TRBD1. This CDR3 region has 14 residues. Germline V gene sequence: CDR1 GTSNPN, CDR2 SVGIG (reference sequence). The trim removed 3 bases at V and 6 bases at J, leaving 8 bases unmatched. The CDR3 DNA is TGTGCCTGGAGCCTGGAGACAGGGGTGGATACGCAGTATTTT. Translation: CAWSLETGVDTQYF.

On this clone: This same CDR3 is encoded by further DNA sequences in the sample. The chain has TRBV11-2 and TRBJ2-7, with 8 bases matching TRBD2. J gave up 4 bases and V 1 base, and 6 bases lay outside the gene matches. Germline-derived CDR1 and CDR2 are SGHAT and FQNNGV. This CDR3 is 15 amino acids long. The CDR3 DNA is TGTGCCAGCAGCTTAGGTGCGGGAGGTGGTTACGAGCAGTACTTC. Amino acids: CASSLGAGGGYEQYF.

The chain joins TRBV6-6 to TRBJ1-4; D is unclear. CDR3 length equals 13 residues. Per the germline V gene, CDR1 is MNHNY and CDR2 is SVGAGI (reference sequence). V was trimmed by 6 bases and J by 7 bases, leaving 12 bases between them. CDR3 DNA: TGTGCCAGCAGGATCAGGACTGTTGAAAAACTGTTTTTT. Its translation: CASRIRTVEKLFF.

The chain employs TRBV7-3 and TRBJ2-2; 9 bases fit TRBD2. Germline-derived CDR1 and CDR2 are SGHTA and FQGTGA. V lost 3 bases, J lost 1 base, and 9 bases stayed unmatched. The CDR3 length is 18 residues. CDR3 bases: TGTGCCAGCAGCTTTGGAGTAGCGGGGGTGAGGAACACCGGGGAGCTGTTTTTT. The encoded protein is CASSFGVAGVRNTGELFF.

The chain combines TRBV29-1 with TRBJ2-7; D assignment may be TRBD1 or TRBD2 (5 bases each). The CDR3 loop spans 11 amino acids. The V gene lost 5 bases and the J gene lost 6 bases, with 11 bases spanning the gap. Germline values: CDR1 SQVTM, CDR2 ANQGSEA. CDR3 residues: CSVRDEPEQYF. CDR3 DNA: TGCAGCGTTAGGGACGAGCCCGAGCAGTACTTC.

This clone has just a few counts. V usage is TRBV6-7 and J usage is TRBJ2-1; possibly TRBD2 for D (7 bases). TRBV6-7 is an ORF, with its function uncertain. The CDR3 spans 22 residues. V gave up 0 bases and J gave up 0 bases, with 27 bases separating them. The CDR3 DNA reads TGTGCCAGCAGTTACTCGCGGACAGTGATCAGCGGGACGGACCGCTCCTACAATGAGCAGTTCTTC. Translated: CASSYSRTVISGTDRSYNEQFF.

This clone is a singleton in its sample. Other nucleotide sequences in the sample specify the same CDR3. This sequence joins TRBV7-2 and TRBJ1-1; no firm D call. V lost 1 base to trimming and J lost 2 bases, with 5 bases between them. The germline V gene encodes CDR1 SGHTA and CDR2 FQGNSA. The CDR3 runs 13 residues. The CDR3, as DNA: TGTGCCAGCAGCTTAGAGAGAAACACTGAAGCTTTCTTT. Encoded protein: CASSLERNTEAFF.